In this sample, the clone carrying this TCR beta chain turned up a few times. Reverse transcription of all isolated RNA meant that expressed TCRB transcripts were sequenced. TCRdb keeps only in-frame clones here, not all; method: immunoSEQ multiplex PCR. The top ten hold approximately 0.087% of the sample, which has hundreds of thousands of clones, 15% seen once. The data were obtained in a study of beta chain features in type 1 diabetes. Turning to the study itself: There was similarity between patients and healthy donors in age, gender and cell yields.

This CDR3 spans 16 amino acids. Germline CDR1 SNHLY, CDR2 FYNNEI. Trimming removed 2 bases from V and 0 bases from J, with 13 bases in between. Sequenced input: naive CD4+ T cells from blood. The origin of this receptor is a man aged 18 to 30 in good health. This sequence joins TRBV2 and TRBJ1-1, with D perhaps matching TRBD1 (5 bases). CDR3 DNA sequence: TGTGCCAGCAGTGAAAGGGGAATTCTCGTGAACACTGAAGCTTTCTTT. Translating it yields CASSERGILVNTEAFF.